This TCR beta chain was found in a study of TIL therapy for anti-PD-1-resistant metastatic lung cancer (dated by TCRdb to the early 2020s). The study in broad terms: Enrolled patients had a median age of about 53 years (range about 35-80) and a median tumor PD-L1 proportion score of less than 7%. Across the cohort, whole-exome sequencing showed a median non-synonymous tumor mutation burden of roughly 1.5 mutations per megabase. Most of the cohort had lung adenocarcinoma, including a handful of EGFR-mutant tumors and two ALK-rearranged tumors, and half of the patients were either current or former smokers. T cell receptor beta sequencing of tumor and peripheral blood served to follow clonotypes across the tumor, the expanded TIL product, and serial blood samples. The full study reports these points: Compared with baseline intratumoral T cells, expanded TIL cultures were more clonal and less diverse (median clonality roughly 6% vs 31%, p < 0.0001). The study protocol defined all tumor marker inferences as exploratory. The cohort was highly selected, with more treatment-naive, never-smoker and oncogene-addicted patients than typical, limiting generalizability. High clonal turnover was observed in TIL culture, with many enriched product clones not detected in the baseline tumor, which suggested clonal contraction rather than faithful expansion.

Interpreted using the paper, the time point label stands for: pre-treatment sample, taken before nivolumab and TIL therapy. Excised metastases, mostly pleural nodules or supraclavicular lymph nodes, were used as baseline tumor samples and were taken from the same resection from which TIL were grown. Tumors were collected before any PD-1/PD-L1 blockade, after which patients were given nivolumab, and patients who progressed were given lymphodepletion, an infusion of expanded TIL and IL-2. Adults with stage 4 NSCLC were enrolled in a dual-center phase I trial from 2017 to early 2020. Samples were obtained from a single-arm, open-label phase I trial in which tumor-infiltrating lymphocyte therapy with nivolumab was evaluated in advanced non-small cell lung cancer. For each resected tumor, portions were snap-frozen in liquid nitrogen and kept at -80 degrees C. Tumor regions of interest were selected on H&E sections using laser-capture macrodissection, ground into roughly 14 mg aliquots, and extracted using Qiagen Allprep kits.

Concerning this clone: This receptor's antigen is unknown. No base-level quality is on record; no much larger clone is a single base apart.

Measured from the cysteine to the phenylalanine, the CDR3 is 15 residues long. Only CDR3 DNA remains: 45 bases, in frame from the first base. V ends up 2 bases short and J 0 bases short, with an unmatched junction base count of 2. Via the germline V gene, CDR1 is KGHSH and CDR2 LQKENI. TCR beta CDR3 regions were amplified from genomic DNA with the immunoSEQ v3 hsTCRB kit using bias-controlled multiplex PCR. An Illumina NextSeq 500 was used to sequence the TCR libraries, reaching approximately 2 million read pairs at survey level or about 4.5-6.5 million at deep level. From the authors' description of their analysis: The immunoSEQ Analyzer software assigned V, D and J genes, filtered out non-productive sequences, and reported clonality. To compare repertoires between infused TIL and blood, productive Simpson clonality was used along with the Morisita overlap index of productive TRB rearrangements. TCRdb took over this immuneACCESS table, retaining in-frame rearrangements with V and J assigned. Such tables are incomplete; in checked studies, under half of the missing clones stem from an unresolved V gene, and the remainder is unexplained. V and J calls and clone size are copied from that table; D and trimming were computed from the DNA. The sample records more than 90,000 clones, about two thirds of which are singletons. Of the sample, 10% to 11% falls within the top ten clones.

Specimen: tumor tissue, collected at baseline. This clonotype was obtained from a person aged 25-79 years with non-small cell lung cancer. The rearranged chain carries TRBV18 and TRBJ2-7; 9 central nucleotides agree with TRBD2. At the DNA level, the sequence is TGTGCCAGCTCACCAGTAGCGGGAGACTCCTACGAGCAGTACTTC. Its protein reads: CASSPVAGDSYEQYF.